These 14 T cell receptor beta chains originate from one sample sequenced in a study of blood T cell repertoires in COVID-19. TCRdb keeps only in-frame clones here, not all; method: immunoSEQ multiplex PCR. The sample carries under 300,000 clones, about nine tenths recorded once. The sample was peripheral blood. The source is a man in his fifties or sixties with acute or convalescent COVID-19.

J is TRBJ1-2 and V is TRBV6-5; D is ambiguous. CDR3 length: 14 residues. V dropped 8 bases and J dropped 0 bases, with 13 bases sitting between them. Germline V gene lookup returns CDR1 MNHEY and CDR2 SVGAGI. The CDR3 spells CASLGPTTNYGYTF. The CDR3, as DNA: TGTGCCAGCCTTGGGCCTACGACTAACTATGGCTACACCTTC.

The rearrangement uses TRBV5-4 and TRBJ2-5; the match to TRBD2 covers 10 bases. J lost 5 bases, V lost 3 bases, and 16 bases had no gene match. Germline lookup yields CDR1 SGHNT and CDR2 YYREEE (reference sequence). There are 18 residues in the CDR3. CDR3 bases: TGTGCCAGCAGCTCCGTTGGGCGAGCGGGAGGGCTAGGGGAGACCCAGTACTTC. It yields the protein CASSSVGRAGGLGETQYF.

CDR3 DNA sequence: TGTGCCACCAGCAGGGATACAGGGGTAAACTATGGCTACACCTTC. Encoded protein: CATSRDTGVNYGYTF. V gene TRBV15 combines with J gene TRBJ1-2, with TRBD1 matching over 7 bases. The CDR3 covers 15 residues. Germline V gene data show CDR1 as LNHNV and CDR2 as YYDKDF (reference sequence). V was pared by 3 bases and J by 2 bases, with 6 bases of the junction left unmatched. Based on the CDR3 plus reference TRBV15 and TRBJ1-2, the full variable domain is DAMVIQNPRYQVTQFGKPVTLSCSQTLNHNVMYWYQQKSSQAPKLLFHYYDKDFNNEADTPDNFQSRRPNTSFCFLDIRSPGLGDTAMYLCATSRDTGVNYGYTFGSGTRLTVV.

The V call is TRBV7-6, the J call TRBJ2-5; TRBD2 matches 9 bases. The CDR3 has 16 amino acids. V lost 0 bases, J lost 5 bases, and 7 bases stayed unmatched. CDR1 is SGHVS, CDR2 FNYEAQ, per germline. CDR3 nucleotides: TGTGCCAGCAGCTTAGCGTCCCTAGCGGGAATGGAGACCCAGTACTTC. It is translated as CASSLASLAGMETQYF.

J is TRBJ1-1 and V is TRBV28, with 7 positions matching TRBD1. Germline CDR1 is MDHEN and CDR2 is SYDVKM. The CDR3 loop spans 14 amino acids. V lost 8 bases to trimming and J lost 7 bases; unmatched junction nucleotides: 13. The CDR3 loop is CASLNRGIKGEAFF. The CDR3 bases are TGTGCCAGCTTAAACAGGGGTATTAAGGGTGAAGCTTTCTTT.

The chain has TRBV3-1 (or the pseudogene TRBV3-2) and TRBJ1-5, with TRBD1 matching 7 bases. The CDR3 is 16 residues long. In germline, CDR1 is LGHDT, CDR2 YNNKEL (reference sequence). V was clipped by 0 bases and J by 6 bases; unmatched bases: 8. The CDR3 region has the DNA TGTGCCAGCAGCCAAGAAAGAACAGGGGTCGTTCAGCCCCAGCATTTT. The encoded protein is CASSQERTGVVQPQHF.

The V and J genes are TRBV6-5 and TRBJ2-7, with 7 bases matching TRBD2. The CDR3 is made up of 11 amino acids. The V gene end was trimmed by 8 bases and the J gene end by 6 bases; junction bases not matched to a gene: 4. The germline gives CDR1 MNHEY, CDR2 SVGAGI. The CDR3 nucleotides are TGTGCCAGCGGGGACTATCTCGAGCAGTACTTC. This sequence encodes CASGDYLEQYF.

This chain uses TRBV27 with TRBJ2-7; D is possibly TRBD2 (6 bases). There are 15 residues in the CDR3. CDR1 is MNHEY and CDR2 is SMNVEV in the germline V gene (reference sequence). V was trimmed by 0 bases and J by 2 bases, leaving 11 bases between them. CDR3 sequence (DNA): TGTGCCAGCAGTTTATCTAGCGGAAGTGCCTACGAGCAGTACTTC. Protein: CASSLSSGSAYEQYF.

This rearrangement joins TRBV7-8 to TRBJ1-5, with D perhaps matching TRBD1 (6 bases). Germline CDR1 SGHVS, CDR2 FQNEAQ. The V end lost 1 base, the J end lost 6 bases, and 10 bases lay between the germline ends. The CDR3 has 14 amino acids. The CDR3 protein is CASSLGGGGQPQHF. The CDR3 DNA reads as TGTGCCAGCAGCTTAGGTGGGGGCGGTCAGCCCCAGCATTTT.

This chain uses TRBV6-6 with TRBJ2-2, with TRBD1 identical over 8 bases. Germline lookup yields CDR1 MNHNY and CDR2 SVGAGI (reference sequence). With 7 bases clipped from V and 7 bases from J, the junction kept 11 bases outside the gene matches. The CDR3 loop spans 15 amino acids. The CDR3 bases are TGTGCCAGCACCCAACCGGGACAGGTGGTCGGGGAGCTGTTTTTT. Translation gives CASTQPGQVVGELFF.

This clone was recorded only once. The V gene is TRBV5-1, the J gene TRBJ2-1; weak D call: TRBD1 (6 bases). The CDR3 loop spans 17 amino acids. Germline CDR1 reads SGHRS; CDR2 reads YFSETQ. V dropped 0 bases and J dropped 9 bases, with 22 bases sitting between them. The CDR3 nucleotides read TGCGCCAGCAGCTTGGACAGGGTCGAAACGTTCAGGGTTGAGCAGTTCTTC. Translation: CASSLDRVETFRVEQFF.

The CDR3 DNA reads as TGTGCCAGCAGTTTATCCGGGACAGGCTTAGGCTATGGCTACACCTTC. Translating gives CASSLSGTGLGYGYTF. This chain uses TRBV28 with TRBJ1-2; 8 positions match TRBD1. The CDR3 contains 16 residues. V was clipped by 1 base and J by 4 bases; unmatched bases: 8. Germline CDR1 and CDR2: MDHEN and SYDVKM.

V usage is TRBV19 and J usage is TRBJ1-1; D not resolved. Trimming took off 6 bases at V and 0 bases at J, with 8 bases between the two ends. Germline V gene sequence: CDR1 LNHDA, CDR2 SQIVND (reference sequence). CDR3 size: 13 residues. CDR3 nucleotide sequence: TGTGCCAGTAGGCGCCTCATGAACACTGAAGCTTTCTTT. It yields the protein CASRRLMNTEAFF.

The chain combines TRBV28 with TRBJ1-2; TRBD1 matches at 8 bases. Unmatched junction bases numbered 2, after V lost 3 bases and J lost 2 bases. The CDR3 runs 14 residues. Germline V gene data show CDR1 as MDHEN and CDR2 as SYDVKM. The CDR3 region has the DNA TGTGCCAGCAGTTTTCGGGACAGGAACTATGGCTACACCTTC. As protein: CASSFRDRNYGYTF.